This TCR beta chain was recorded in a study of T cell changes during pregnancy in multiple sclerosis. Here immunoSEQ multiplex PCR was the method, and the copy in TCRdb shows in-frame clones only, minus some. The sample contains roughly 93,000 clones, almost 95% of which appear only once. From germline, CDR1 is MRHNA and CDR2 SNTAGT. This CDR3 region has 15 residues. The V gene lost 9 bases and the J gene lost 2 bases, with 19 bases spanning the gap. The rearrangement links TRBV6-4 to TRBJ1-2; TRBD1 is a possible D gene (6 bases). The TCR comes from a female donor with multiple sclerosis, enrolled in a pregnancy study. Source: peripheral blood, taken after pregnancy. In nucleotides, the CDR3 is TGTGCCAGTCGGCCCCCAGGGGTTGCGAACTATGGCTACACCTTC. Protein product: CASRPPGVANYGYTF.